This passage covers 17 T cell receptor beta chains from one sample sequenced in a study of blood T cell repertoires in COVID-19. TCRdb's copy holds only in-frame clones and misses some; the assay was immunoSEQ multiplex PCR. The data contain 150,000 to 200,000 clones, approximately 80% of them seen just once; the ten biggest clones take up about 10%. The specimen sequenced was PBMCs or T cells enriched from blood (not recorded which). The receptors here all came from a man aged 50-59 years who had recovered from COVID-19.

The DNA of the CDR3 is TGTGCCAGCAGCCCTACGAGTGTAATGAACACTGAAGCTTTCTTT. It encodes CASSPTSVMNTEAFF. This chain connects TRBV9 to TRBJ1-1; no firm D call. Deletions cut 4 bases from V and 0 bases from J, with 13 bases between. The CDR3 contains 15 residues. Germline lookup yields CDR1 SGDLS and CDR2 YYNGEE.

The V and J genes are TRBV7-8 and TRBJ1-5, with a tentative D call TRBD1 (5 bases). This CDR3 spans 15 amino acids. Trimming took off 2 bases at V and 9 bases at J, with 17 bases between the two ends. Looked up from germline, CDR1 is SGHVS and CDR2 is FQNEAQ. DNA of the CDR3: TGTGCCAGCAGCTTAACGAGGACACTCGATCCGCCCCAGCATTTT. Translation: CASSLTRTLDPPQHF.

The V call is TRBV27, the J call TRBJ1-2; 10 bases line up with TRBD1. V shed 4 bases and J 7 bases; nucleotides not matched to a gene: 12. CDR3 length equals 16 residues. Germline loops: CDR1 MNHEY, CDR2 SMNVEV (reference sequence). The CDR3: CASSSTTGGALVGYTF. CDR3 DNA sequence: TGTGCCAGCAGTTCAACGACAGGGGGCGCGTTAGTTGGCTACACCTTC.

This clone was recorded a few times. CDR3 region: CASSYSPRLAGDETQYF. CDR3 in DNA: TGTGCCAGCAGTTACTCACCTCGACTAGCGGGAGATGAGACCCAGTACTTC. The V gene is TRBV6-2 or TRBV6-3, the J gene TRBJ2-5, with 12 bases that match TRBD2. Germline CDR1 and CDR2: MNHEY and SVGEGT. Losses at the gene ends were 0 bases for V and 5 bases for J; bases not matched to a gene: 7. There are 17 residues in the CDR3.

This chain joins TRBV19 and TRBJ2-2; possible D gene TRBD2, 7 bases. V lost 5 bases, J lost 12 bases, and 13 bases lay in between. This CDR3 has 12 amino acids. CDR1 is LNHDA, CDR2 SQIVND, per germline (reference sequence). CDR3 nucleotide sequence: TGTGCCAGTAGTCCGAGGGGGGGCAAGCTGTTTTTT. Translated, it gives CASSPRGGKLFF.

V is TRBV6-1 and J is TRBJ1-4; 7 nucleotides align to TRBD1. Germline CDR1 and CDR2: MNHNS and SASEGT. J gave up 7 bases and V 4 bases, and 12 bases lay outside the gene matches. The CDR3 is made up of 16 amino acids. The CDR3 DNA follows: TGTGCCAGCAGTGGCCTAAGACAGGGTTTAGGTGAAAAACTGTTTTTT. Its translation: CASSGLRQGLGEKLFF.

The J gene is TRBJ2-1, the V gene TRBV28, with 7 positions matching TRBD1. The CDR3 consists of 16 residues. Losses at the gene ends were 4 bases for V and 4 bases for J; bases not matched to a gene: 10. Germline loops: CDR1 MDHEN, CDR2 SYDVKM. CDR3 sequence: CASSSFFGTEYNEQFF. The DNA for the CDR3 is TGTGCCAGCAGTTCATTTTTCGGGACAGAGTACAATGAGCAGTTCTTC.

The chain has TRBV5-4 and TRBJ1-4, with a tentative D call TRBD1 (5 bases). This CDR3 spans 14 amino acids. V gave up 1 base and J gave up 7 bases, with 11 bases separating them. Germline CDR1 is SGHNT and CDR2 is YYREEE (reference sequence). This CDR3 is CASSLWQGGEKLFF. The CDR3 bases are TGTGCCAGCAGCTTGTGGCAGGGCGGTGAAAAACTGTTTTTT.

The rearrangement joins TRBV6-1 to TRBJ1-1, with no clear D. Trimming took off 2 bases at V and 2 bases at J, with 6 bases between the two ends. Germline V gene lookup returns CDR1 MNHNS and CDR2 SASEGT. The CDR3 runs 13 residues. The CDR3 bases are TGTGCCAGCAGTGAAACCCTAAACACTGAAGCTTTCTTT. Translating gives CASSETLNTEAFF.

This sequence joins TRBV9 and TRBJ2-7; D may be TRBD2 (6 bases). The CDR3 loop spans 13 amino acids. Germline values: CDR1 SGDLS, CDR2 YYNGEE. Trimming shortened V by 2 bases and J by 0 bases, and 6 bases separated the two germline ends. CDR3 in amino acids: CASSVGGSYEQYF. The CDR3 DNA reads as TGTGCCAGCAGCGTGGGAGGCTCCTACGAGCAGTACTTC.

The J gene is TRBJ1-1, the V gene TRBV29-1; possibly TRBD1 for D (5 bases). Trimming took 3 bases from V and 1 from J, leaving 9 bases between them. Germline loops: CDR1 SQVTM, CDR2 ANQGSEA. This CDR3 has 13 residues. The CDR3 DNA reads as TGCAGCGTTGATGCAGGGCGGAACACTGAAGCTTTCTTT. Its translation: CSVDAGRNTEAFF.

The chain carries TRBV19 and TRBJ2-7; D perhaps matches TRBD1 (8 bases). The CDR3 is 14 residues long. V shed 4 bases and J shed 3 bases, with 13 bases lying between them. Germline assignment: CDR1 LNHDA and CDR2 SQIVND (reference sequence). DNA for the CDR3: TGTGCCAGTAGTACACAGGGGGGGGACTACGAGCAGTACTTC. Translated: CASSTQGGDYEQYF.

The V and J genes are TRBV14 and TRBJ2-2; perhaps TRBD1 as D (6 bases). This CDR3 has 15 residues. Looked up from germline, CDR1 is SGHDN and CDR2 is FVKESK. V was shortened by 2 bases and J by 4 bases, with 11 bases between the two germline ends. The CDR3 sequence: CASSQHTGFTGELFF. The CDR3, as DNA: TGTGCCAGCAGCCAACATACAGGGTTCACCGGGGAGCTGTTTTTT.

V and J are TRBV7-2 and TRBJ2-3, with D tentatively TRBD1 (6 bases). Germline assignment: CDR1 SGHTA and CDR2 FQGNSA. V was shortened by 2 bases and J by 1 base, with 13 bases between the two germline ends. The CDR3 extends over 16 amino acids. The CDR3 DNA follows: TGTGCCAGCAGCTTAAGGGGGAGAAGAGGCACAGATACGCAGTATTTT. It translates to CASSLRGRRGTDTQYF.

The chain links TRBV14 to TRBJ2-2; no definite D call. This CDR3 has 14 residues. Looked up from germline, CDR1 is SGHDN and CDR2 is FVKESK. V gave up 1 base and J gave up 2 bases, with 5 bases separating them. CDR3 sequence: CASSQVTNTGELFF. CDR3 coding DNA: TGTGCCAGCAGCCAAGTTACTAACACCGGGGAGCTGTTTTTT.

This chain links TRBV6-5 with TRBJ1-4; unclear D gene. Trimming shortened V by 6 bases and J by 6 bases, and 17 bases separated the two germline ends. The CDR3 covers 15 residues. CDR1 and CDR2 (germline): MNHEY, SVGAGI. The CDR3 here is CASRDEKTRDEKLFF. Here the CDR3 DNA reads TGTGCCAGCAGAGACGAGAAGACCCGGGATGAAAAACTGTTTTTT.

The chain combines TRBV9 with TRBJ1-3; no reliable D call. Trimming left V 0 bases short and J 7 bases short, with 11 bases between. Germline CDR1 is SGDLS and CDR2 is YYNGEE. This CDR3 is built from 14 residues. The CDR3 protein is CASSVDLRGNTIYF. Written as DNA, the CDR3 is TGTGCCAGCAGCGTAGATCTCCGCGGGAACACCATATATTTT.